One sample yielded the 16 T cell receptor beta chains listed below, sequenced in a study of OX40 agonist ivuxolimab in advanced cancers. The library relied on the immunoSEQ multiplex PCR assay. TCRdb re-hosts the immuneACCESS table, in-frame sequences only. Its copies lack some clones; in the studies checked, an unresolved V gene accounts for under half of them, and the cause for the rest is not known. Present in this sample are 8,500 to 13,000 clones, 78% of which were seen just once. Approximately 20% of the sample goes to the ten largest clones. Material: CD4+ or CD8+ T cells sorted from blood, obtained in a trial of the OX40 agonist ivuxolimab. All receptors derive from an adult with an advanced solid tumor such as melanoma, head and neck, liver or kidney cancer.

J is TRBJ2-1 and V is TRBV6-5, with D perhaps TRBD2 (6 bases). CDR3 length: 13 residues. Trimming removed 2 bases at V and 4 bases at J, with 6 bases between. Germline V CDR1 and CDR2: MNHEY, SVGAGI. The CDR3 DNA reads as TGTGCCAGCAGTTACGGACTATACAATGAGCAGTTCTTC. Protein: CASSYGLYNEQFF.

The chain couples TRBV9 to TRBJ1-1; maybe TRBD1 (5 bases). Germline-derived CDR1 and CDR2 are SGDLS and YYNGEE. Trimming left V 0 bases short and J 8 bases short, with 11 bases between. The CDR3 totals 13 residues. CDR3 sequence reads: CASSVGGGGEAFF. CDR3 bases: TGTGCCAGCAGCGTAGGTGGGGGAGGAGAAGCTTTCTTT.

The CDR3 reads CATLSIGGSSYEQYF. As DNA, the CDR3 is TGTGCCACATTAAGCATAGGGGGGAGCTCCTACGAGCAGTACTTC. V is TRBV5-4 and J is TRBJ2-7, with D perhaps assigned TRBD1 or TRBD2 (6 bases each). This CDR3 is built from 15 residues. Trimming pared 9 bases from V and 0 bases from J, leaving 19 bases between. The germline CDR1 and CDR2 sequences are SGHNT and YYREEE (reference sequence).

This chain joins TRBV7-9 and TRBJ2-5; D not certain. The germline CDR1 and CDR2 sequences are SEHNR and FQNEAQ (reference sequence). The CDR3 is 14 amino acids. Trimming cost V 5 bases and J 1 base, with 11 bases left between them. The CDR3 nucleotides are TGTGCCAGCAGCCCCCATGGACCCCAAGAGACCCAGTACTTC. It encodes CASSPHGPQETQYF.

The V call is TRBV5-1, the J call TRBJ2-1; 12 bases fit TRBD2. Germline loops: CDR1 SGHRS, CDR2 YFSETQ. V shed 2 bases, J shed 5 bases, and the junction held 8 bases outside the gene matches. This CDR3 comprises 17 residues. The DNA for the CDR3 is TGCGCCAGCAGCTTTGATACTAGCGGGAGGAGAGACAATGAGCAGTTCTTC. It is translated as CASSFDTSGRRDNEQFF.

This clone was detected only a few times. Written as DNA, the CDR3 is TGCGCCAGCAGATCCGGGACTAGCGGGAGGGATGAGCAGTTCTTC. It translates to CASRSGTSGRDEQFF. This chain connects TRBV5-1 to TRBJ2-1, with TRBD2 identical over 16 bases. The CDR3 runs to 15 residues. V trimming: 5 bases; J trimming: 8 bases; junction bases outside the gene matches: 4. The germline V gene encodes CDR1 SGHRS and CDR2 YFSETQ.

The V and J genes are TRBV6-5 and TRBJ2-7; 8 nucleotides align to TRBD1. The trim removed 4 bases at V and 2 bases at J, leaving 4 bases unmatched. The CDR3 has 14 residues. Germline V gene data show CDR1 as MNHEY and CDR2 as SVGAGI. The CDR3 loop is CASSSQGAPYEQYF. The DNA for the CDR3 is TGTGCCAGCAGTTCCCAGGGGGCCCCCTACGAGCAGTACTTC.

This chain connects TRBV27 to TRBJ2-1; TRBD1 is a possible D gene (5 bases). CDR1 is MNHEY, CDR2 SMNVEV, per germline (reference sequence). This CDR3 region has 16 residues. The ends were cut back, 8 bases at V and 4 bases at J, with 21 bases in the middle. This CDR3 reads CASLLQAGKGYNEQFF. The CDR3 coding sequence is TGTGCCAGCCTCCTACAGGCAGGGAAGGGTTACAATGAGCAGTTCTTC.

The chain combines TRBV5-6 with TRBJ2-1; D remains ambiguous. Between the trimmed V and J ends, which lost 3 bases and 6 bases, there was a span of 10 bases. The CDR3 is made up of 13 amino acids. Germline CDR1 and CDR2: SGHDT and YYEEEE. The CDR3 DNA sequence: TGTGCCAGCAGCTCAGGACCGACCAATGAGCAGTTCTTC. It encodes CASSSGPTNEQFF.

The chain uses TRBV4-2 and TRBJ2-7; the match to TRBD1 covers 8 bases. The CDR3 sequence is 15 residues long. In germline, CDR1 is LGHNA, CDR2 YNFKEQ. V lost 0 bases and J lost 7; bases outside the gene matches: 8. CDR3 in amino acids: CASSQEFQGAGEQYF. CDR3 in DNA: TGTGCCAGCAGCCAAGAATTCCAGGGGGCGGGGGAGCAGTACTTC.

By its share, this clone is medium-sized. This chain links TRBV7-2 with TRBJ2-3; D gene ambiguous. The CDR3 totals 12 residues. The V gene lost 4 bases and the J gene lost 4 bases, with 6 bases spanning the gap. The V gene's germline CDR1 is SGHTA and CDR2 FQGNSA. CDR3 bases: TGTGCCAGCAGCTCCCCCGCAGATACGCAGTATTTT. As protein: CASSSPADTQYF.

The chain has TRBV27 and TRBJ2-3; 10 bases agree with TRBD2. Looked up from germline, CDR1 is MNHEY and CDR2 is SMNVEV (reference sequence). The CDR3 is 15 residues long. Trimming at V came to 4 bases and at J to 5 bases, leaving 6 bases not matched to a gene. CDR3 region: CASSSSGSSGDTQYF. CDR3 in DNA: TGTGCCAGCAGTTCTAGCGGGAGTTCGGGAGATACGCAGTATTTT.

This rearrangement joins TRBV7-9 to TRBJ2-7, with a weak D call TRBD1 (6 bases). This CDR3 has 13 residues. Per the germline V gene, CDR1 is SEHNR and CDR2 is FQNEAQ (reference sequence). V was cut by 7 bases and J by 3 bases, with 13 bases left in between. CDR3 region: CASISSGDYEQYF. Written as DNA, the CDR3 is TGTGCCAGCATCTCTTCAGGGGACTACGAGCAGTACTTC.

The genes are TRBV29-1 and TRBJ1-5; D may be TRBD1 (5 bases). Trimming left V 7 bases short and J 4 bases short, with 14 bases between. Germline loops: CDR1 SQVTM, CDR2 ANQGSEA. The CDR3 length is 13 residues. The CDR3 here is CSAVAGPNQPQHF. CDR3 nucleotide sequence: TGCAGCGCAGTAGCGGGACCGAATCAGCCCCAGCATTTT.

The chain links TRBV4-3 to TRBJ1-5; D perhaps matches TRBD1 (5 bases). The CDR3 runs 15 residues. The ends were cut back, 0 bases at V and 12 bases at J, with 18 bases in the middle. The germline V gene has CDR1 LGHNA and CDR2 YSLEER. Here the CDR3 reads CASSQDGRDSTLQHF. CDR3 bases: TGCGCCAGCAGCCAAGACGGTAGGGACTCAACTCTCCAGCATTTT.

The chain has TRBV6-4 and TRBJ1-1; D remains ambiguous. CDR1 and CDR2 (germline): MRHNA, SNTAGT. The CDR3 length is 13 residues. With 4 bases removed from V and 5 bases from J, the gap between germline ends came to 11 bases. CDR3 sequence reads: CASSVDGITEAFF. In DNA, the CDR3 is TGTGCCAGCAGTGTCGACGGCATTACTGAAGCTTTCTTT.